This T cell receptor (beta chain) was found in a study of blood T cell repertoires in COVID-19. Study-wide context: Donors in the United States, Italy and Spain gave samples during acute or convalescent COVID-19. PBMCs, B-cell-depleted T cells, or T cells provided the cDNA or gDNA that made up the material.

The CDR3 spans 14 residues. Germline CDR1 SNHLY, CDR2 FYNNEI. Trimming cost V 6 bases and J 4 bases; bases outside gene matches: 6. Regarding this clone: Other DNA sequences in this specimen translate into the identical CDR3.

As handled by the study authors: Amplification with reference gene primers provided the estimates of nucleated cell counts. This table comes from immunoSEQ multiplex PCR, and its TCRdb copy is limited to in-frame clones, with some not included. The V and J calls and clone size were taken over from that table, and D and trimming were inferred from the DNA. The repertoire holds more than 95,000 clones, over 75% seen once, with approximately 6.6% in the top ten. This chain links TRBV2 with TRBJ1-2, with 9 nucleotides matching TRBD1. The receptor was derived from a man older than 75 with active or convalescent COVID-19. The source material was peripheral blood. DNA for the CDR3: TGTGCCAGCAGCGCGACAGGGGGAGGCTATGGCTACACCTTC. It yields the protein CASSATGGGYGYTF.